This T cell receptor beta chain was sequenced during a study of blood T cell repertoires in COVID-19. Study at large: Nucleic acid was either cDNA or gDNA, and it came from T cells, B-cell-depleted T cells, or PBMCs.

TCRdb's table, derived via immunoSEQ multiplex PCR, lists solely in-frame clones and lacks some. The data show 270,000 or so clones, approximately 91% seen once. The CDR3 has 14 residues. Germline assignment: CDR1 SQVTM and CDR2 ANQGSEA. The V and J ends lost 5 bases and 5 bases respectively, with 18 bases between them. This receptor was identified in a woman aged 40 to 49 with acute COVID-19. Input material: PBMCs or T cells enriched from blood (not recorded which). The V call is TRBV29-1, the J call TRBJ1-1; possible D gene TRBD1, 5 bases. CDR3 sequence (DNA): TGCAGCGTTCGAACGGGGGGAATAGCGACTGAAGCTTTCTTT. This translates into CSVRTGGIATEAFF.